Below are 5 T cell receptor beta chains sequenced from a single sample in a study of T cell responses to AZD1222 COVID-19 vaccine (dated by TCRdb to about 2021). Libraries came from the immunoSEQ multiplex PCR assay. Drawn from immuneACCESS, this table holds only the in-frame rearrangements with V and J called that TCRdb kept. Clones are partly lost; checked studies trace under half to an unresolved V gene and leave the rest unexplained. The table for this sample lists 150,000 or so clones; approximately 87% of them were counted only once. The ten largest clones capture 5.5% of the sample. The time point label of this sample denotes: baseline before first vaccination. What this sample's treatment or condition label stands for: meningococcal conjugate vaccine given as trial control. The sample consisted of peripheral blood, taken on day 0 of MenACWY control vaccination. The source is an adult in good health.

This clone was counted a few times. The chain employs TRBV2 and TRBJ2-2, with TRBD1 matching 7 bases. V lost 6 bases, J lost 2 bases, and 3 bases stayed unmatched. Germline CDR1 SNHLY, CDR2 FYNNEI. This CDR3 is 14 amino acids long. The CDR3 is CASRGTANTGELFF. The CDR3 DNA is TGTGCCAGCAGGGGGACAGCTAACACCGGGGAGCTGTTTTTT. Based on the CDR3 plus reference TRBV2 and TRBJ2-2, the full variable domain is EPEVTQTPSHQVTQMGQEVILRCVPISNHLYFYWYRQILGQKVEFLVSFYNNEISEKSEIFDDQFSVERPDGSNFTLKIRSTKLEDSAMYFCASRGTANTGELFFGEGSRLTVL.

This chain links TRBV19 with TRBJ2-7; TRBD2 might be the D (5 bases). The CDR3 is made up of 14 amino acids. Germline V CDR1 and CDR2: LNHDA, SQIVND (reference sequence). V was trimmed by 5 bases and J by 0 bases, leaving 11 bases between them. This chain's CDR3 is CASSDPGISYEQYF. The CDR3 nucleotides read TGTGCCAGTAGTGACCCCGGGATCTCCTACGAGCAGTACTTC.

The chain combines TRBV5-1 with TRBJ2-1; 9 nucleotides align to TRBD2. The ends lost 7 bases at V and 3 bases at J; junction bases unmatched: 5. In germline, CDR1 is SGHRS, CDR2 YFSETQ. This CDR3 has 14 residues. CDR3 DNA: TGCGCCAGCGAGTCGACTAGCGGCTACAATGAGCAGTTCTTC. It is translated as CASESTSGYNEQFF.

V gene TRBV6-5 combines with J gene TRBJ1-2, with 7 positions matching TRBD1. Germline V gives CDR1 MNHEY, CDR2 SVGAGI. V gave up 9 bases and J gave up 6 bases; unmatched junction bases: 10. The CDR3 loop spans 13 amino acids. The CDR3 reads CASRATGNDGYTF. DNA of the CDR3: TGTGCCAGTCGGGCGACAGGGAACGATGGCTACACCTTC.

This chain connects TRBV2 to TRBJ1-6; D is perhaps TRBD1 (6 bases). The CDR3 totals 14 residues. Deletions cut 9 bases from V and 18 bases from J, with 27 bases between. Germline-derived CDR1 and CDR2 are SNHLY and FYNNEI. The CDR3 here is CASWRDIVAVTPHF. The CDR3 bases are TGTGCCAGTTGGAGGGACATCGTAGCGGTTACACCCCACTTT.